This T cell receptor (beta chain) appears in the sequencing data of a study of early T cells in non-severe SARS-CoV-2 infection. Germline V gene sequence: CDR1 MNHNS, CDR2 SASEGT. The CDR3 length is 15 residues. V lost 9 bases and J 0 bases, leaving 15 bases between the germline ends. The protocol attached unique molecular identifiers to individual cDNA molecules. TCRdb called the 5' RACE reads again in MiXCR, with one record for every CDR3 protein. The sample includes more than 60,000 distinct CDR3 sequences, roughly 13% of them seen just once. This clonotype was seen ten or more times. The chain combines TRBV6-1 with TRBJ1-3; D is ambiguous. Sequencing was carried out using whole blood. The origin of this receptor is an adult who was a healthcare worker with PCR-confirmed SARS-CoV-2 infection or an uninfected control (not recorded which). CDR3 DNA: TGTGCCAGAAAACAAGCCGGCATCTCTGGAAACACCATATATTTT. Protein sequence: CARKQAGISGNTIYF.